This TCR beta chain appears in the sequencing data of a study of shared clonotypes between healthy human individuals. About this clone itself: Its target is unknown.

Assay: immunoSEQ multiplex PCR; the TCRdb copy retains only in-frame clones and omits some. The sample holds roughly 2,500,000 clones, 93% seen once. Notes on the study in general: Non-shared clonotypes showed lower generation probabilities than clonotypes common to all four donors. Large sequencing depth failed to make sorted-subset sequencing complete, rarefaction showed.

The sample consisted of naive CD4+ T cells from PBMCs. Subset in this sample: CD45RA+ positively selected. The receptor was isolated from a man aged 18 to 29 in good health. Some clones in this sample may be carry-over from other donors' samples.

The CDR3 reads CASRVWGLETQYF. The CDR3 DNA is TGCGCCAGCAGGGTTTGGGGGTTGGAGACCCAGTACTTC. This chain connects TRBV5-1 to TRBJ2-5, with D perhaps given as TRBD1 or TRBD2 (5 bases each). The CDR3 extends over 13 amino acids. Germline CDR1 reads SGHRS; CDR2 reads YFSETQ. With 5 bases removed from V and 5 bases from J, the gap between germline ends came to 13 bases.